These 22 T cell receptor beta chains came from one sample sequenced in a study of PD-1 blockade in classical Hodgkin lymphoma. Data came from immunoSEQ multiplex PCR; TCRdb stores just in-frame clones and leaves some out. Of tens of thousands of clones in the sample, about 72% were seen once. Patients all relapsed after autologous stem cell transplantation, and there was variation in brentuximab vedotin exposure. The source was peripheral blood mononuclear cells (PBMCs), collected at baseline. All receptors come from a human donor with classical Hodgkin lymphoma.

This clone appeared once. The chain combines TRBV7-3 with TRBJ2-3; a weak D match, TRBD1 (5 bases). Germline V gene data show CDR1 as SGHTA and CDR2 as FQGTGA. The CDR3 is made up of 13 amino acids. V dropped 3 bases and J dropped 1 base, with 5 bases sitting between them. DNA of the CDR3: TGTGCCAGCAGCTTCAGGGGCACAGATACGCAGTATTTT. Translation gives CASSFRGTDTQYF.

This clone showed up just a few times. V gene TRBV15 combines with J gene TRBJ1-3; a possible D gene is TRBD1 (5 bases). CDR1 and CDR2 (germline): LNHNV, YYDKDF (reference sequence). V gave up 0 bases and J gave up 0 bases, with 15 bases separating them. The CDR3 is 18 residues long. The CDR3 DNA is TGTGCCACCAGCAGAGATGGCGGCAGGGACCACTCTGGAAACACCATATATTTT. This sequence encodes CATSRDGGRDHSGNTIYF. The full variable domain, completed using reference TRBV15 and TRBJ1-3, is DAMVIQNPRYQVTQFGKPVTLSCSQTLNHNVMYWYQQKSSQAPKLLFHYYDKDFNNEADTPDNFQSRRPNTSFCFLDIRSPGLGDTAMYLCATSRDGGRDHSGNTIYFGEGSWLTVV.

CDR3 in amino acids: CASSYPGLAGYNEQFF. For the CDR3, the DNA is TGTGCCAGCAGTTACCCGGGACTAGCGGGATACAATGAGCAGTTCTTC. This chain links TRBV28 with TRBJ2-1, with 13 bases aligning to TRBD2. The CDR3 has 16 residues. After removal of 4 bases from V and 4 bases from J, the junction contained 4 bases not matched to a gene. The germline gives CDR1 MDHEN, CDR2 SYDVKM.

The chain joins TRBV10-3 to TRBJ1-4; maybe TRBD1 (6 bases). The V end lost 4 bases, the J end lost 8 bases, and 17 bases lay between the germline ends. Germline-derived CDR1 and CDR2 are ENHRY and SYGVKD. This CDR3 is 15 amino acids long. CDR3 in DNA: TGTGCCATCAGTGCGCAGACGCCGGGGGCCGAAAAACTGTTTTTT. Translation: CAISAQTPGAEKLFF.

The rearrangement uses TRBV7-2 and TRBJ1-5; the D gene is possibly TRBD1 (6 bases). The germline CDR1 and CDR2 sequences are SGHTA and FQGNSA. This CDR3 contains 15 residues. Trimming stripped 0 bases from V and 6 bases from J, with 12 bases between. Here the CDR3 DNA reads TGTGCCAGCAGCTTAGCGAGCATACAGGGTCAGCCCCAGCATTTT. Translated: CASSLASIQGQPQHF.

The chain is built from TRBV5-1 and TRBJ2-7; weak D call: TRBD2 (6 bases). CDR3 length equals 15 residues. Germline V gene data show CDR1 as SGHRS and CDR2 as YFSETQ. The V gene lost 1 base and the J gene lost 1 base, with 12 bases spanning the gap. DNA of the CDR3: TGCGCCAGCAGCTTGTTTGCCAGCGGGTCCTACGAGCAGTACTTC. Translated, it gives CASSLFASGSYEQYF.

The V call is TRBV7-2, the J call TRBJ1-2; 8 positions agree with TRBD1. The V and J ends lost 4 bases and 2 bases, in that order; junction bases with no gene match: 9. CDR1 is SGHTA, CDR2 FQGNSA, per germline. The CDR3 length is 16 residues. In DNA form, the CDR3 reads TGTGCCAGCAGCTCTCCGGGACAGGCAACCAACTATGGCTACACCTTC. It translates to CASSSPGQATNYGYTF.

The chain joins TRBV7-2 to TRBJ2-1, with 11 bases aligning to TRBD2. Germline values: CDR1 SGHTA, CDR2 FQGNSA. V trimming: 0 bases; J trimming: 0 bases; junction bases outside the gene matches: 7. This CDR3 comprises 19 residues. The CDR3 bases are TGTGCCAGCAGCTTAGCACTAGCGGGGGCCCCGAGCTCCTACAATGAGCAGTTCTTC. Its translation is CASSLALAGAPSSYNEQFF.

The V call is TRBV7-9, the J call TRBJ1-1; no firm D call. The CDR3 length is 11 residues. Trimming removed 5 bases at V and 6 bases at J, with 7 bases between. CDR1 and CDR2 from the germline V gene are SEHNR and FQNEAQ (reference sequence). The CDR3 DNA is TGTGCCAGCAGCCGCTCACCTGAAGCTTTCTTT. Translation: CASSRSPEAFF.

This chain links TRBV5-1 with TRBJ2-1; D perhaps matches TRBD1 (6 bases). The germline V gene encodes CDR1 SGHRS and CDR2 YFSETQ. This CDR3 is built from 15 residues. Between the trimmed V and J ends, which lost 2 bases and 6 bases, there was a span of 15 bases. CDR3 coding DNA: TGCGCCAGCAGCTTAAGGGACAACCCTGGCAATGAGCAGTTCTTC. It specifies CASSLRDNPGNEQFF.

The V and J genes are TRBV9 and TRBJ2-2; perhaps TRBD2 as D (7 bases). The CDR3 spans 14 residues. V lost 3 bases and J 6 bases, leaving 12 bases between the germline ends. Germline assignment: CDR1 SGDLS and CDR2 YYNGEE. The DNA of the CDR3 is TGTGCCAGCAGCGGGGGGGGCGCTGCCGGGGAGCTGTTTTTT. It encodes CASSGGGAAGELFF. Full variable domain (missing parts from reference TRBV9 and TRBJ2-2): DSGVTQTPKHLITATGQRVTLRCSPRSGDLSVYWYQQSLDQGLQFLIQYYNGEERAKGNILERFSAQQFPDLHSELNLSSLELGDSALYFCASSGGGAAGELFFGEGSRLTVL.

The chain combines TRBV7-6 with TRBJ1-4; 7 bases are a match to TRBD1. This CDR3 region has 17 residues. CDR1 is SGHVS and CDR2 is FNYEAQ in the germline V gene. After removal of 2 bases from V and 6 bases from J, the junction contained 12 bases not matched to a gene. For the CDR3, the DNA is TGTGCCAGCAGCTTATCCCACTTAGGGGGCTTGGATGAAAAACTGTTTTTT. Its translation: CASSLSHLGGLDEKLFF. Based on the CDR3 plus reference TRBV7-6 and TRBJ1-4, the full variable domain is GAGVSQSPRYKVTKRGQDVALRCDPISGHVSLYWYRQALGQGPEFLTYFNYEAQQDKSGLPNDRFSAERPEGSISTLTIQRTEQRDSAMYRCASSLSHLGGLDEKLFFGSGTQLSVL.

The chain carries TRBV7-2 and TRBJ2-7, with unresolved D. CDR3 size: 12 residues. CDR1 is SGHTA and CDR2 is FQGNSA in the germline V gene. V was trimmed by 3 bases and J by 5 bases, leaving 8 bases between them. CDR3: CASSFFGNEQYF. For the CDR3, the DNA is TGTGCCAGCAGCTTTTTTGGGAACGAGCAGTACTTC.

This clone is medium-sized. The V and J genes are TRBV10-3 and TRBJ1-2; D unclear. CDR1 ENHRY and CDR2 SYGVKD come from the germline V gene. This CDR3 is 13 amino acids long. Trimming pared 0 bases from V and 4 bases from J, leaving 6 bases between. The CDR3 protein is CAISESGGYGYTF. Here the CDR3 DNA reads TGTGCCATCAGTGAGTCGGGTGGCTATGGCTACACCTTC.

The genes are TRBV7-6 and TRBJ1-1; 11 nucleotides match TRBD1. Losses at the gene ends were 5 bases for V and 3 bases for J; bases not matched to a gene: 11. Germline assignment: CDR1 SGHVS and CDR2 FNYEAQ. This CDR3 has 17 amino acids. The CDR3, as DNA: TGTGCCAGCAGCCTCTCCAGGACAGGGGGCATGGACACTGAAGCTTTCTTT. Translation gives CASSLSRTGGMDTEAFF.

The chain joins TRBV25-1 to TRBJ2-7; D is ambiguous. This CDR3 comprises 13 residues. Germline V CDR1 and CDR2: MGHDK, SYGVNS. The V end lost 2 bases, the J end lost 3 bases, and 8 bases lay between the germline ends. The DNA for the CDR3 is TGTGCCAGCAGTGAACAAGACCACTACGAGCAGTACTTC. It is translated as CASSEQDHYEQYF.

This clone showed up just once. The rearrangement uses TRBV27 and TRBJ2-1; 8 bases are a match to TRBD2. CDR1 and CDR2 from the germline V gene are MNHEY and SMNVEV (reference sequence). The CDR3 runs to 16 residues. Unmatched junction bases numbered 9, after V lost 3 bases and J lost 5 bases. The CDR3 is CASSFLVAGRNNEQFF. As DNA, the CDR3 is TGTGCCAGCAGTTTTTTGGTAGCGGGAAGAAACAATGAGCAGTTCTTC.

The genes are TRBV4-1 and TRBJ2-7; maybe TRBD1 (5 bases). The CDR3 has 15 amino acids. With 0 bases removed from V and 5 bases from J, the gap between germline ends came to 14 bases. The germline V gene encodes CDR1 MGHRA and CDR2 YSYEKL. The CDR3 coding sequence is TGCGCCAGCAGCCAAGAACCCGGCCAGGGCCACGAGCAGTACTTC. This codes for CASSQEPGQGHEQYF.

On this clone itself: A read error may explain this, as a much larger clone is one base away. The rearrangement joins TRBV28 to TRBJ2-7; 8 nucleotides match TRBD2. The V and J ends lost 5 bases and 4 bases, in that order; junction bases with no gene match: 10. Germline assignment: CDR1 MDHEN and CDR2 SYDVKM. The CDR3 covers 15 residues. CDR3 protein: CASSPVSGSGYEQYF. The CDR3 DNA sequence: TGTGCCAGCAGTCCCGTGAGCGGGAGCGGTTACGAGCAGTACTTC.

Concerning this clone: Other DNA sequences from this sample encode an identical CDR3 as well. The chain combines TRBV27 with TRBJ2-7; D remains ambiguous. Trimming cost V 2 bases and J 0 bases, with 8 bases left between them. Germline lookup yields CDR1 MNHEY and CDR2 SMNVEV (reference sequence). The CDR3 is made up of 14 amino acids. The CDR3 sequence is CASSLLAGSYEQYF. The CDR3 DNA follows: TGTGCCAGCAGTTTACTGGCCGGCTCCTACGAGCAGTACTTC.

This clone came up once. The rearrangement uses TRBV29-1 and TRBJ1-2; no definite D call. V dropped 4 bases and J dropped 5 bases, with 5 bases sitting between them. This CDR3 contains 10 residues. CDR1 and CDR2 (germline): SQVTM, ANQGSEA. The CDR3 nucleotides read TGCAGCGTTGCAACTTATGGCTACACCTTC. Amino acids: CSVATYGYTF.

The chain combines TRBV4-3 with TRBJ2-1; D is undetermined. Germline V gives CDR1 LGHNA, CDR2 YSLEER. The V and J ends lost 2 bases and 8 bases respectively, with 13 bases between them. The CDR3 extends over 14 amino acids. CDR3 coding DNA: TGCGCCAGCAGCCAAAGAAAAGTTTTGGATGAGCAGTTCTTC. It specifies CASSQRKVLDEQFF.